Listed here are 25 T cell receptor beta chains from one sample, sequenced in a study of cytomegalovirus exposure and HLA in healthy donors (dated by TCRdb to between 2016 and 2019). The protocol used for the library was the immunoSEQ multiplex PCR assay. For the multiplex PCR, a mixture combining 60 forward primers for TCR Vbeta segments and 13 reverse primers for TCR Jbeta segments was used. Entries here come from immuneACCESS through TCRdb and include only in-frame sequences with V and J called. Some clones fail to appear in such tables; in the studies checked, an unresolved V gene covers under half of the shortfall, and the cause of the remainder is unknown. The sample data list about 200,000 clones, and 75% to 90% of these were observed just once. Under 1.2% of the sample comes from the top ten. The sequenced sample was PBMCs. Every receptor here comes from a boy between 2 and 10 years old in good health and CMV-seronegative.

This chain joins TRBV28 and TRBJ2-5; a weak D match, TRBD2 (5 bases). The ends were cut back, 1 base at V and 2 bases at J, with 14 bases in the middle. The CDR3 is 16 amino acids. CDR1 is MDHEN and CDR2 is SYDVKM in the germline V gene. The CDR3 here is CASSLSGTGEQETQYF. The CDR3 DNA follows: TGTGCCAGCAGTTTATCGGGAACGGGCGAGCAAGAGACCCAGTACTTC.

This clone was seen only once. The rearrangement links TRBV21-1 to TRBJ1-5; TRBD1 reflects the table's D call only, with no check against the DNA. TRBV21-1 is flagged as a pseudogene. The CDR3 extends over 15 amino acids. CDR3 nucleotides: TGTGCCAGCAGCAAAGGGGACACTCCAAATCAGCCCCAGCATTTT. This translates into CASSKGDTPNQPQHF.

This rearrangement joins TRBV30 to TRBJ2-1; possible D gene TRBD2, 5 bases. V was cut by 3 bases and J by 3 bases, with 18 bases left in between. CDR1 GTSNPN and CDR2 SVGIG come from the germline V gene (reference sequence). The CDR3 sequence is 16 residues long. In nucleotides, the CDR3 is TGTGCCTGGAGGGTCCCGGAGCGGAGTGTCTACAATGAGCAGTTCTTC. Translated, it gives CAWRVPERSVYNEQFF.

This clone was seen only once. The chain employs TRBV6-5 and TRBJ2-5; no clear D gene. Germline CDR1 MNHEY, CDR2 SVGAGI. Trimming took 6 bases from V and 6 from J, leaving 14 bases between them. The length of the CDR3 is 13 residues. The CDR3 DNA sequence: TGTGCCAGCAGCCCCGGCAGGTGGAAGACCCAGTACTTC. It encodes CASSPGRWKTQYF.

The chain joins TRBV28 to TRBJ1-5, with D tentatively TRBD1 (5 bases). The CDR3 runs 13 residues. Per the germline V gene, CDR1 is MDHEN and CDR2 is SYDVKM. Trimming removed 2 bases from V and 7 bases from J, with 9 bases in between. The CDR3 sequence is CASSLGRGQPQHF. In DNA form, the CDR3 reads TGTGCCAGCAGTTTAGGGAGGGGACAGCCCCAGCATTTT.

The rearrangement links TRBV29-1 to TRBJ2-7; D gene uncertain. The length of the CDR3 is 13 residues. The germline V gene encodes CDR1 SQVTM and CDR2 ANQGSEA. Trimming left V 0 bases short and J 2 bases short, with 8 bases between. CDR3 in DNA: TGCAGCGTTGAAGATTCCGAGACCTACGAGCAGTACTTC. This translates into CSVEDSETYEQYF.

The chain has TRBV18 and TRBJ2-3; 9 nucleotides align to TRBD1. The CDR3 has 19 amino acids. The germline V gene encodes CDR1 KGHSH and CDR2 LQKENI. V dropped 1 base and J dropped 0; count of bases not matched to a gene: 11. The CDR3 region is CASSPLPGQGLTSTDTQYF. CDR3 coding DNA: TGTGCCAGCTCACCACTCCCGGGACAGGGATTAACTAGCACAGATACGCAGTATTTT.

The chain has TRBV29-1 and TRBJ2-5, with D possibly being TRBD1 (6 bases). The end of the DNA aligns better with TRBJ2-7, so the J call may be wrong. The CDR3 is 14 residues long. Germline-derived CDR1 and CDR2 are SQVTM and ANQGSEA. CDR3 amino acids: CSVRKDSLTYEQYF. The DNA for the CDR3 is TGCAGCGTAAGAAAGGACAGCCTAACCTACGAGCAGTACTTC.

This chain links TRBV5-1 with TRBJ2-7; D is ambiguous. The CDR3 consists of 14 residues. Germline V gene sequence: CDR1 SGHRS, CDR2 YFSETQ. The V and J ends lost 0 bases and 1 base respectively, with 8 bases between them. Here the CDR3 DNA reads TGCGCCAGCAGCTTGGCTTCGAGTTCCTACGAGCAGTACTTC. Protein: CASSLASSSYEQYF.

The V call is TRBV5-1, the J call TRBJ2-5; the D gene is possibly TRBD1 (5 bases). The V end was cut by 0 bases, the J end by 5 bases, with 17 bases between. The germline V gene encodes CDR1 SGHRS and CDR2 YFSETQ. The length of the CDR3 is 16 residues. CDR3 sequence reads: CASSLVPGQDAETQYF. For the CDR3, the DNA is TGCGCCAGCAGCTTGGTGCCAGGGCAGGACGCGGAGACCCAGTACTTC.

The CDR3 DNA reads as TGTGCCAGCAGCGTAGAAGGAGGGACGGAGCCCCAGCATTTT. It codes for CASSVEGGTEPQHF. The chain is built from TRBV9 and TRBJ1-5; the D gene is possibly TRBD1 (5 bases). Germline V gene data show CDR1 as SGDLS and CDR2 as YYNGEE. This CDR3 region has 14 residues. Trimming took off 0 bases at V and 8 bases at J, with 12 bases between the two ends.

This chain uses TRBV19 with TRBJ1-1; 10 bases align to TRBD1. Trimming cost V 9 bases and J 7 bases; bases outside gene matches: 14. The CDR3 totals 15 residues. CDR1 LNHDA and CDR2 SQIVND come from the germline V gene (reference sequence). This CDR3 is CASYRQGATGGEAFF. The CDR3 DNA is TGTGCCAGCTATAGACAGGGGGCGACTGGGGGTGAAGCTTTCTTT.

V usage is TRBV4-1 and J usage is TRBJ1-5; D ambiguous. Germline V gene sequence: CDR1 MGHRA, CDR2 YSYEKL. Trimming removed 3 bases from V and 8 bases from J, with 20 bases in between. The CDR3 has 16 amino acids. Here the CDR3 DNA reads TGCGCCAGCAGCCAGAGGATCAGCTCCTGGCGGGAGCCCCAGCATTTT. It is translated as CASSQRISSWREPQHF.

For the CDR3, the DNA is TGTGCCAGCAGTGAAACGACAGCTTATGGCTACACCTTC. Translating gives CASSETTAYGYTF. The chain recombines TRBV2 with TRBJ1-2, with D possibly matching TRBD1 (5 bases). The CDR3 has 13 residues. CDR1 is SNHLY, CDR2 FYNNEI, per germline. Trimming stripped 2 bases from V and 5 bases from J, with 9 bases between. Drawing the rest from reference TRBV2 and TRBJ1-2, the complete variable domain is EPEVTQTPSHQVTQMGQEVILRCVPISNHLYFYWYRQILGQKVEFLVSFYNNEISEKSEIFDDQFSVERPDGSNFTLKIRSTKLEDSAMYFCASSETTAYGYTFGSGTRLTVV.

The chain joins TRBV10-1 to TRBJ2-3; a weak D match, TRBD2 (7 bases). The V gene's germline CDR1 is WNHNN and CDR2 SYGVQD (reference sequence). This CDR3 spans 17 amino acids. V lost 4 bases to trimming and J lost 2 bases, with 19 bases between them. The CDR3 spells CASSGGGTREDTDTQYF. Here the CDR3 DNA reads TGCGCCAGCAGTGGGGGGGGGACAAGGGAGGACACAGATACGCAGTATTTT.

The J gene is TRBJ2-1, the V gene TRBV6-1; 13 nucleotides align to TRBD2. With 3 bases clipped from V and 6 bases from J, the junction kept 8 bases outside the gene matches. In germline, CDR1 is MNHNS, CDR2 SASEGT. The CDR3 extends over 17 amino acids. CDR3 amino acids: CASSERLAGGKTNEQFF. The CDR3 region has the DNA TGTGCCAGCAGTGAGAGACTAGCGGGAGGCAAAACCAATGAGCAGTTCTTC.

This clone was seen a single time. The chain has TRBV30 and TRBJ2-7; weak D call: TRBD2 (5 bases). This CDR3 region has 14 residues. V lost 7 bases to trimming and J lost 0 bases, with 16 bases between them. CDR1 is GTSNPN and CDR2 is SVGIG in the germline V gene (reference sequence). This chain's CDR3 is CASDEKGSSYEQYF. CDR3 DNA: TGTGCCTCGGACGAGAAAGGGAGCTCCTACGAGCAGTACTTC.

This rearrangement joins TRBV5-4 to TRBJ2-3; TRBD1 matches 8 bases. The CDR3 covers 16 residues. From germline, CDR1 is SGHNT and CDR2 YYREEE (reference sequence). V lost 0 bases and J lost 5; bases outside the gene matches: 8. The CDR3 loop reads CASSLGGTGMIDTQYF. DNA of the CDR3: TGTGCCAGCAGCTTGGGCGGGACAGGAATGATAGATACGCAGTATTTT.

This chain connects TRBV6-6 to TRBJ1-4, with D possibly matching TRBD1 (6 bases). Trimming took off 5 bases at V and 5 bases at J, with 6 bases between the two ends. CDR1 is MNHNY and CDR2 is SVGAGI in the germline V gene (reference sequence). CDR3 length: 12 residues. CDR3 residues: CASSQGNEKLFF. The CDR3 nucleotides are TGTGCCAGCAGTCAGGGGAATGAAAAACTGTTTTTT.

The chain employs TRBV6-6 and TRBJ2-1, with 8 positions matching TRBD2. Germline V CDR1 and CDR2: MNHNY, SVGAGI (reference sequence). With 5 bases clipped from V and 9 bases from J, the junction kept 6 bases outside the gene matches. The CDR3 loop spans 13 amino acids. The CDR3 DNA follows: TGTGCCAGCAGTCATAAGCGGGAGAGTGAGCAGTTCTTC. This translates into CASSHKRESEQFF.

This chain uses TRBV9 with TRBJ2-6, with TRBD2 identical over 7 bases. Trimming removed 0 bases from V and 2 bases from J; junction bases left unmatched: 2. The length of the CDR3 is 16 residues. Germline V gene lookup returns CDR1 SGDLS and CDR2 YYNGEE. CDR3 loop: CASSVGSGTGANVLTF. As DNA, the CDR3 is TGTGCCAGCAGCGTAGGAAGCGGGACTGGGGCCAACGTCCTGACTTTC.

The chain's CDR3 is CASSGDRGVPDTQYF. The CDR3 nucleotides read TGTGCCAGCAGCGGGGACAGGGGGGTTCCCGATACGCAGTATTTT. The chain is built from TRBV9 and TRBJ2-3; 11 positions agree with TRBD1. Trimming at V came to 3 bases and at J to 6 bases, leaving 6 bases not matched to a gene. CDR1 and CDR2 from the germline V gene are SGDLS and YYNGEE. The CDR3 covers 15 residues.

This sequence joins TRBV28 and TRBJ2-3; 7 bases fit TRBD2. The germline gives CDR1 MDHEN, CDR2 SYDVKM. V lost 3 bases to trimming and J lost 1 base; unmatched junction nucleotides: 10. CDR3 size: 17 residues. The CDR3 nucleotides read TGTGCCAGCAGTTTGCGGGGGAGAGGGGTTGGCACAGATACGCAGTATTTT. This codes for CASSLRGRGVGTDTQYF.

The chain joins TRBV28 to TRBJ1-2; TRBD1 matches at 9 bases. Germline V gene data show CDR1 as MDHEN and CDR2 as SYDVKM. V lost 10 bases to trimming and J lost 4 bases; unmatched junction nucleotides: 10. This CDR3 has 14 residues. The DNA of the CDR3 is TGTGCCACGACGGGGGGGACAGGGCTCTATGGCTACACCTTC. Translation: CATTGGTGLYGYTF.

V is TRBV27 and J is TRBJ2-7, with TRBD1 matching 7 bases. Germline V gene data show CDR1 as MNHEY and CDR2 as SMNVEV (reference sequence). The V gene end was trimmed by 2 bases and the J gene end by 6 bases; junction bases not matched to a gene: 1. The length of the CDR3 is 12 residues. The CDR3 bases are TGTGCCAGCAGTTTACCAGGGGGCGAGCAGTACTTC. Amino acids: CASSLPGGEQYF.